The entry that follows covers one TCR beta chain sequence. The antigen is undetermined. The PCR employed 60 Vbeta primers together with 13 Jbeta primers. Here immunoSEQ multiplex PCR was the method, and the copy in TCRdb shows in-frame clones only, minus some. Of about 160,000 clones listed, approximately 67% are singletons. Germline CDR1 is SGHTA and CDR2 is FQGNSA. V was shortened by 2 bases and J by 4 bases, with 8 bases between the two germline ends. CDR3 size: 13 residues. The record originates from a study of cytomegalovirus exposure and HLA in healthy donors. Study results and limitations: Highly shared sequence variants in one cluster were likely a sequencing artifact.

The sample comprised PBMCs. The clonotype originates from a woman aged 18 to 35 in good health and CMV-seropositive. The V gene is TRBV7-2, the J gene TRBJ1-2; D is uncertain. Here the CDR3 DNA reads TGTGCCAGCAGCTTAACTCAAGCCTATGGCTACACCTTC. Its translation: CASSLTQAYGYTF.